A single sample gave rise to the 22 T cell receptor beta chains below, sequenced in a study of CD8 T cells in ankylosing spondylitis. From the 5' RACE reads, TCRdb called clonotypes with MiXCR, one entry per CDR3 protein. The sample lists fewer than 150,000 distinct CDR3 sequences, around 7.9% occurring once. Material: blood, either unsorted or a sorted T cell fraction (not recorded which). These receptors were obtained from a female donor with ankylosing spondylitis or in good health (not recorded which).

The V and J genes are TRBV5-1 and TRBJ2-4; TRBD2 agrees at 11 bases. Unmatched junction bases numbered 3, after V lost 4 bases and J lost 0 bases. The CDR3 sequence is 16 residues long. CDR1 is SGHRS, CDR2 YFSETQ, per germline. CDR3 coding DNA: TGCGCCAGCAGCACGACTAGCGGGACAGCCAAAAACATTCAGTACTTC. Amino acids: CASSTTSGTAKNIQYF.

This clonotype was counted ten times or more. CDR3 protein: CASSLGQGGNTIYF. As DNA, the CDR3 is TGTGCCAGCAGTTTAGGACAGGGTGGAAACACCATATATTTT. This chain connects TRBV12-3 or TRBV12-4 to TRBJ1-3; 7 nucleotides align to TRBD1. CDR3 length: 14 residues. The V and J ends lost 1 base and 3 bases, in that order; junction bases with no gene match: 0.

At least ten counts were recorded for this clonotype. DNA of the CDR3: TGTGCCAGCGGCGACGGTAATGAAGCTTTCTTT. Protein: CASGDGNEAFF. The chain recombines TRBV9 with TRBJ1-1; D remains unclear. CDR1 SGDLS and CDR2 YYNGEE come from the germline V gene. The CDR3 totals 11 residues. The ends were cut back, 7 bases at V and 7 bases at J, with 11 bases in the middle.

This clonotype has ten or more counts. The chain couples TRBV5-1 to TRBJ2-7; D gene ambiguous. The V gene's germline CDR1 is SGHRS and CDR2 YFSETQ. The CDR3 consists of 13 residues. V was trimmed by 1 base and J by 8 bases, leaving 13 bases between them. The DNA of the CDR3 is TGCGCCAGCAGCTTGAATGGGTACGTCAAGCAGTACTTC. Its protein product is CASSLNGYVKQYF.

The table lists this clonotype with many counts. The rearrangement uses TRBV4-1 and TRBJ2-3; 8 nucleotides align to TRBD1. Germline V gene lookup returns CDR1 MGHRA and CDR2 YSYEKL. J gave up 4 bases and V 5 bases, and 14 bases lay outside the gene matches. The CDR3 runs 17 residues. The CDR3 loop reads CASSSTRAGGAPDTQYF. The DNA of the CDR3 is TGCGCCAGCAGCTCCACTCGGGCAGGGGGCGCGCCAGATACGCAGTATTTT.

This clonotype was seen at least ten times. J is TRBJ2-2 and V is TRBV7-2, with D unresolved. The CDR3 loop spans 15 amino acids. V was clipped by 1 base and J by 7 bases, with 13 bases between them. Germline CDR1 is SGHTA and CDR2 is FQGNSA. CDR3 amino acids: CASSLVVPSGGELFF. The CDR3 DNA follows: TGTGCCAGCAGCTTAGTAGTCCCCTCGGGCGGGGAGCTGTTTTTT.

This clonotype came up many times. The chain has TRBV27 and TRBJ1-1; D is unresolved. V was trimmed by 5 bases and J by 2 bases, leaving 6 bases between them. The length of the CDR3 is 12 residues. From germline, CDR1 is MNHEY and CDR2 SMNVEV (reference sequence). CDR3 sequence: CASSMSNTEAFF. The CDR3 nucleotides are TGTGCCAGCAGTATGAGTAACACTGAAGCTTTCTTT.

This clonotype was recorded at least ten times. V is TRBV29-1 and J is TRBJ2-2; D not certain. The CDR3 totals 16 residues. The V end was cut by 2 bases, the J end by 3 bases, with 16 bases between. The germline V gene encodes CDR1 SQVTM and CDR2 ANQGSEA. The DNA for the CDR3 is TGCAGCGTTGAAATTGCGGCAACAGTGCACACCGGGGAGCTGTTTTTT. Translated: CSVEIAATVHTGELFF.

In its sample, this clonotype was seen many times. This sequence joins TRBV21-1 and TRBJ1-2. TRBV21-1 is annotated as a pseudogene. The CDR3 is 15 residues long. Here the CDR3 reads CASSIETLTNYGYTF. The CDR3 DNA sequence: TGTGCCAGCAGCATAGAGACATTGACTAACTATGGCTACACCTTC.

This clonotype was recorded many times. The gene calls are TRBV5-1 and TRBJ2-7, with TRBD2 as a possible D gene (5 bases). Looked up from germline, CDR1 is SGHRS and CDR2 is YFSETQ. The CDR3 has 13 residues. V gave up 5 bases and J gave up 3 bases, with 12 bases separating them. CDR3 nucleotides: TGCGCCAGCAGAATCCAGGCGGGCTACGAGCAGTACTTC. It translates to CASRIQAGYEQYF. The variable domain in full, with the rest retrieved from reference TRBV5-1 and TRBJ2-7, is KAGVTQTPRYLIKTRGQQVTLSCSPISGHRSVSWYQQTPGQGLQFLFEYFSETQRNKGNFPGRFSGRQFSNSRSEMNVSTLELGDSALYLCASRIQAGYEQYFGPGTRLTVT.

The chain links TRBV12-3 or TRBV12-4 to TRBJ2-5; no definite D call. Trimming took off 2 bases at V and 4 bases at J, with 11 bases between the two ends. This CDR3 is built from 14 residues. The CDR3 DNA follows: TGTGCCAGCAGTTTACCGGCTAGACGAGAGACCCAGTACTTC. Protein: CASSLPARRETQYF.

The chain couples TRBV29-1 to TRBJ1-3; D ambiguous. The CDR3 has 15 residues. CDR1 and CDR2 from the germline V gene are SQVTM and ANQGSEA. The ends were cut back, 8 bases at V and 4 bases at J, with 21 bases in the middle. The DNA of the CDR3 is TGCAGCCCTCGCGGCCTAGACAAGGCCGGAAACACCATATATTTT. It yields the protein CSPRGLDKAGNTIYF.

The table lists this clonotype with many counts. V and J are TRBV5-6 and TRBJ1-4; 7 bases map to TRBD1. The V gene end was trimmed by 4 bases and the J gene end by 5 bases; junction bases not matched to a gene: 11. Per the germline V gene, CDR1 is SGHDT and CDR2 is YYEEEE. The CDR3 sequence is 16 residues long. The CDR3 sequence: CASSQTGGTANEKLFF. The DNA for the CDR3 is TGTGCCAGCAGCCAAACCGGGGGGACAGCCAATGAAAAACTGTTTTTT. Looking up the rest from reference TRBV5-6 and TRBJ1-4 gives the full variable domain: DAGVTQSPTHLIKTRGQQVTLRCSPKSGHDTVSWYQQALGQGPQFIFQYYEEEERQRGNFPDRFSGHQFPNYSSELNVNALLLGDSALYLCASSQTGGTANEKLFFGSGTQLSVL.

This clonotype has only a few counts. This chain links TRBV7-3 with TRBJ1-2; D is undetermined. This CDR3 spans 15 amino acids. CDR1 SGHTA and CDR2 FQGTGA come from the germline V gene. Between the trimmed V and J ends, which lost 0 bases and 6 bases, there was a span of 14 bases. CDR3 sequence: CASSLTVGPGDGYTF. The CDR3 bases are TGTGCCAGCAGCTTAACGGTCGGACCCGGGGATGGCTACACCTTC.

This clonotype has ten or more counts. V is TRBV12-3 or TRBV12-4 and J is TRBJ1-1, with TRBD1 matching 11 bases. The CDR3 length is 14 residues. V dropped 6 bases and J dropped 5; count of bases not matched to a gene: 5. The CDR3 bases are TGTGCCAGCAGCGGACAGGGGGCGAGGACTGAAGCTTTCTTT. This gives the protein CASSGQGARTEAFF.

This clonotype showed up many times. This chain joins TRBV25-1 and TRBJ1-5, with TRBD1 identical over 7 bases. Losses at the gene ends were 6 bases for V and 2 bases for J; bases not matched to a gene: 4. The germline V gene encodes CDR1 MGHDK and CDR2 SYGVNS. This CDR3 has 14 residues. CDR3 protein: CASSDRVGNQPQHF. DNA of the CDR3: TGTGCCAGCAGCGACAGGGTTGGCAATCAGCCCCAGCATTTT.

This clonotype was detected many times. V is TRBV20-1 and J is TRBJ2-3; TRBD2 matches at 9 bases. The CDR3 has 15 residues. J was trimmed by 2 bases and V by 2 bases; bases with no gene match: 5. CDR1 is DFQATT and CDR2 is SNEGSKA in the germline V gene (reference sequence). The CDR3 is CSARSLAGTTDTQYF. The CDR3 DNA reads as TGCAGTGCTAGATCGCTAGCGGGGACCACAGATACGCAGTATTTT.

This clonotype was counted only a few times. This chain connects TRBV20-1 to TRBJ1-1; no definite D call. Trimming took off 3 bases at V and 0 bases at J, with 11 bases between the two ends. The V gene's germline CDR1 is DFQATT and CDR2 SNEGSKA (reference sequence). This CDR3 is built from 14 residues. DNA for the CDR3: TGCAGTGCTAGCGGGAAGACGGTGAACACTGAAGCTTTCTTT. This codes for CSASGKTVNTEAFF.

This clonotype was detected many times. This sequence joins TRBV5-1 and TRBJ2-1, with TRBD2 matching over 8 bases. There are 13 residues in the CDR3. The germline V gene has CDR1 SGHRS and CDR2 YFSETQ. Germline trimming cut 2 bases from V and 7 bases from J; bases unmatched to any gene: 2. Written as DNA, the CDR3 is TGCGCCAGCAGCTTCGGGGGGGGAAATGAGCAGTTCTTC. Translation gives CASSFGGGNEQFF. The complete variable domain, with remaining parts taken from reference TRBV5-1 and TRBJ2-1, reads KAGVTQTPRYLIKTRGQQVTLSCSPISGHRSVSWYQQTPGQGLQFLFEYFSETQRNKGNFPGRFSGRQFSNSRSEMNVSTLELGDSALYLCASSFGGGNEQFFGPGTRLTVL.

There are many counts of this clonotype. V and J are TRBV29-1 and TRBJ1-3; D is uncertain. CDR3 length: 13 residues. Germline lookup yields CDR1 SQVTM and CDR2 ANQGSEA. V dropped 3 bases and J dropped 2 bases, with 8 bases sitting between them. This CDR3 is CSVEDHPGNTIYF. As DNA, the CDR3 is TGCAGCGTTGAGGACCATCCTGGAAACACCATATATTTT.

This clonotype showed up many times. The rearrangement joins TRBV5-1 to TRBJ2-7; TRBD2 might be the D (6 bases). Germline V gene data show CDR1 as SGHRS and CDR2 as YFSETQ. The length of the CDR3 is 14 residues. Deletions cut 0 bases from V and 3 bases from J, with 10 bases between. The CDR3 here is CASSLAGGNYEQYF. Here the CDR3 DNA reads TGCGCCAGCAGCTTGGCAGGAGGGAACTACGAGCAGTACTTC.

This clonotype was detected a few times. The J gene is TRBJ1-1, the V gene TRBV30, with a weak D call TRBD1 (5 bases). Per the germline V gene, CDR1 is GTSNPN and CDR2 is SVGIG (reference sequence). This CDR3 has 13 amino acids. Trimming took off 2 bases at V and 1 base at J, with 8 bases between the two ends. Here the CDR3 DNA reads TGTGCCTGGAGTAGGGACGGGAACACTGAAGCTTTCTTT. This encodes CAWSRDGNTEAFF.